The 9 T cell receptor beta chains below come from one sample, sequenced in a study of monozygotic twins with inflammatory bowel disease. Following a re-call of the 5' RACE reads, TCRdb has one entry per CDR3 protein and lacks DNA. The sample includes some 160,000 distinct CDR3 sequences. Sample: blood. The receptor source for this set is a human donor with ulcerative colitis or Crohn's disease, or a healthy co-twin of an affected twin (not recorded which).

The chain links TRBV10-3 to TRBJ2-1; TCRdb indicates TRBD2, and absent DNA this call remains unverified. CDR1 is ENHRY and CDR2 is SYGVKD in the germline V gene. This CDR3 region has 16 residues. The chain's CDR3 is CAISVSGGRSYNEQFF.

The V and J genes are TRBV5-1 and TRBJ2-2; TCRdb lists TRBD1, though no DNA is available to test this call. The CDR3 covers 15 residues. Germline CDR1 is SGHRS and CDR2 is YFSETQ. The CDR3 loop reads CASSLGGPGTGELFF.

The chain carries TRBV4-1 and TRBJ1-1. Looked up from germline, CDR1 is MGHRA and CDR2 is YSYEKL. The CDR3 has 15 residues. This chain's CDR3 is CASSPLGGAGTEAFF.

The chain joins TRBV19 to TRBJ1-1; TCRdb outputs TRBD1, but without DNA this stays unchecked. Germline loops: CDR1 LNHDA, CDR2 SQIVND (reference sequence). CDR3 size: 13 residues. Here the CDR3 reads CASSRTVNTEAFF. Full variable domain (rest looked up from reference TRBV19 and TRBJ1-1): DGGITQSPKYLFRKEGQNVTLSCEQNLNHDAMYWYRQDPGQGLRLIYYSQIVNDFQKGDIAEGYSVSREKKESFPLTVTSAQKNPTAFYLCASSRTVNTEAFFGQGTRLTVV.

The genes are TRBV3-1 and TRBJ1-3. This CDR3 is 13 amino acids long. CDR1 LGHDT and CDR2 YNNKEL come from the germline V gene (reference sequence). The CDR3 is CASSQARGYTIYF.

CDR3 amino acids: CASSQNNLDRINYGYTF. This chain uses TRBV4-1 with TRBJ1-2. The CDR3 covers 17 residues. CDR1 is MGHRA and CDR2 is YSYEKL in the germline V gene.

The genes are TRBV5-1 and TRBJ2-7; TCRdb lists TRBD2, though no DNA is available to test this call. The CDR3 spans 16 residues. The germline CDR1 and CDR2 sequences are SGHRS and YFSETQ. CDR3 sequence: CASSSFGLAGSLEQYF.

The chain links TRBV20-1 to TRBJ1-2; as DNA is missing, the TRBD1 call by TCRdb cannot be tested. CDR1 is DFQATT, CDR2 SNEGSKA, per germline (reference sequence). CDR3 length: 12 amino acids. This chain's CDR3 is CSAHRGLGGYTF.

This chain links TRBV7-6 with TRBJ1-6. The CDR3 contains 16 residues. Germline lookup yields CDR1 SGHVS and CDR2 FNYEAQ. The CDR3 sequence is CASSPKPGPVNSPLHF. The whole variable domain, remainder taken from reference TRBV7-6 and TRBJ1-6, is GAGVSQSPRYKVTKRGQDVALRCDPISGHVSLYWYRQALGQGPEFLTYFNYEAQQDKSGLPNDRFSAERPEGSISTLTIQRTEQRDSAMYRCASSPKPGPVNSPLHFGNGTRLTVT.